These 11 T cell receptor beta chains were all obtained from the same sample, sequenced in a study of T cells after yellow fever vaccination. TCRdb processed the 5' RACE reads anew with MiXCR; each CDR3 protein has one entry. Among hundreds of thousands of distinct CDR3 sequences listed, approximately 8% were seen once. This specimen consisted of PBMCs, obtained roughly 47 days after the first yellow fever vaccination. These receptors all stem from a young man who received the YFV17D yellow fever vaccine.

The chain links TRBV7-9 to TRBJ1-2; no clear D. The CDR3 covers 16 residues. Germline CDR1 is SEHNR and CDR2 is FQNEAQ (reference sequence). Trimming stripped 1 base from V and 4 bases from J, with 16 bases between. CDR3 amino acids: CASSLVFPTGIYGYTF. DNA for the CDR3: TGTGCCAGCAGCTTAGTTTTCCCGACGGGGATCTATGGCTACACCTTC. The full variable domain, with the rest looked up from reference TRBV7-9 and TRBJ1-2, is DTGVSQNPRHKITKRGQNVTFRCDPISEHNRLYWYRQTLGQGPEFLTYFQNEAQLEKSRLLSDRFSAERPKGSFSTLEIQRTEQGDSAMYLCASSLVFPTGIYGYTFGSGTRLTVV.

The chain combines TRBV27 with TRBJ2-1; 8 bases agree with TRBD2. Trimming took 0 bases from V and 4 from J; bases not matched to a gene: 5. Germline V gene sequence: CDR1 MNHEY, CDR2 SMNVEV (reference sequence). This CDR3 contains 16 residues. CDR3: CASSLSLGGGYNEQFF. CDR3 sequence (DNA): TGTGCCAGCAGTTTATCTCTGGGCGGGGGGTACAATGAGCAGTTCTTC.

The chain's CDR3 is CASSRDNHEQYF. The CDR3 coding sequence is TGTGCCAGCAGCAGGGACAACCACGAGCAGTACTTC. The V call is TRBV7-9, the J call TRBJ2-7, with D tentatively TRBD1 (6 bases). The CDR3 has 12 residues. With 5 bases removed from V and 5 bases from J, the gap between germline ends came to 10 bases. Per the germline V gene, CDR1 is SEHNR and CDR2 is FQNEAQ (reference sequence).

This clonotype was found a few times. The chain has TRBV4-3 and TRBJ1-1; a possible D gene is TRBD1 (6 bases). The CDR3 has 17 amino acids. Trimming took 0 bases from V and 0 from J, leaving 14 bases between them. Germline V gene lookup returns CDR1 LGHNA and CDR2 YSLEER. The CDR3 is CASSQDVATGMNTEAFF. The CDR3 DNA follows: TGCGCCAGCAGCCAAGATGTCGCGACAGGCATGAACACTGAAGCTTTCTTT.

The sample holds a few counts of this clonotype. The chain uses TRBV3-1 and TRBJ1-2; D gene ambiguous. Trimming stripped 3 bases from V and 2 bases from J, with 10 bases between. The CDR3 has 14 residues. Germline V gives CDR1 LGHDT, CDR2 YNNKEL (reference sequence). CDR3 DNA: TGTGCCAGCAGCCACCCACCGGAAAACTATGGCTACACCTTC. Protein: CASSHPPENYGYTF.

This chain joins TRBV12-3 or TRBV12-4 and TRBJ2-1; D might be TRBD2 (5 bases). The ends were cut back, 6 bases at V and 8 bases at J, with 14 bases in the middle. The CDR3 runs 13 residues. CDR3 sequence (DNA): TGTGCCAGCAGACGGGGATCCCGGGATGAGCAGTTCTTC. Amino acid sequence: CASRRGSRDEQFF.

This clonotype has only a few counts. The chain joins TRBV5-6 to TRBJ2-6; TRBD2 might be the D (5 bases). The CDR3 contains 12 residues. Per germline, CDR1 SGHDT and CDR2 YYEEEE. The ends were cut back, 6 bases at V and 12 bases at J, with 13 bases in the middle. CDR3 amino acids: CASTLSTSVLTF. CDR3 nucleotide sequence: TGTGCCAGCACTCTTTCTACTAGCGTCCTGACTTTC.

The CDR3 DNA reads as TGTGCCAGCAGTTTCAGGGTTGAAGCTTTCTTT. Residues: CASSFRVEAFF. V usage is TRBV6-6 and J usage is TRBJ1-1, with D perhaps TRBD1 (5 bases). The CDR3 length is 11 residues. Per the germline V gene, CDR1 is MNHNY and CDR2 is SVGAGI (reference sequence). Trimming stripped 4 bases from V and 7 bases from J, with 7 bases between.

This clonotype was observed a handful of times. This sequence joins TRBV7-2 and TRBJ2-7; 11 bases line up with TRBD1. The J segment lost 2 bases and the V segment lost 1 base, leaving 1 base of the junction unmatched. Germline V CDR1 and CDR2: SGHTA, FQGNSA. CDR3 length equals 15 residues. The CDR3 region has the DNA TGTGCCAGCAGCTTAGGGGGACAGGGGGCCTACGAGCAGTACTTC. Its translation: CASSLGGQGAYEQYF.

The CDR3 DNA sequence: TGCAGCGTTGAAGTAGGTCCCCCCTCCACGGGGACCCAGTACTTC. Translation gives CSVEVGPPSTGTQYF. The chain carries TRBV29-1 and TRBJ2-5; no reliable D call. Trimming left V 1 base short and J 7 bases short, with 19 bases between. This CDR3 has 15 residues. CDR1 and CDR2 (germline): SQVTM, ANQGSEA.

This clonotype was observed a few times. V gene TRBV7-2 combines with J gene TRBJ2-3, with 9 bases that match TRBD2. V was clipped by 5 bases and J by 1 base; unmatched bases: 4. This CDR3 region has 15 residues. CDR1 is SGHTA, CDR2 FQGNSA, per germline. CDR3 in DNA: TGTGCCAGCAGCGCGGGGGGGCCTGGCACAGATACGCAGTATTTT. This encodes CASSAGGPGTDTQYF.